The rows below give T cell receptor beta chains drawn from one sample of a study of T cell changes during pregnancy in multiple sclerosis. Here immunoSEQ multiplex PCR was the method, and the copy in TCRdb shows in-frame clones only, minus some. The data show about 62,000 clones, around 89% seen once. Source: peripheral blood, taken in the first trimester of pregnancy. These receptors were collected from a female donor with multiple sclerosis, enrolled in a pregnancy study. The CDR3 runs from the conserved cysteine through the conserved F or W. Fields, in order: J gene, clone size, D gene, V gene, CDR3 protein, CDR3 DNA. D genes are given only for firm matches. Size values are once, few and many counts, or a class for expanded clones, and some rows have none.

TRBJ2-1,.,TRBD1,TRBV5-6,CASSYGQGVLNEQFF,TGTGCCAGCAGCTACGGACAGGGGGTTTTGAATGAGCAGTTCTTC
TRBJ2-1,.,.,TRBV29-1,CSVNRGGDEQFF,TGCAGCGTCAACAGGGGCGGGGATGAGCAGTTCTTC
TRBJ1-6,once,.,TRBV4-3,CASSQRQGNSPLHF,TGCGCCAGCAGCCAAAGGCAGGGGAATTCACCCCTCCACTTT
TRBJ2-1,.,.,TRBV11-1,CASSLGVGDYEQFF,TGTGCCAGCAGCTTAGGAGTAGGGGACTATGAGCAGTTCTTC
TRBJ1-3,.,.,TRBV5-6,CASSSQAYEGGNTIYF,TGTGCCAGCAGCAGCCAGGCTTACGAGGGAGGAAACACCATATATTTT
TRBJ1-3,.,.,TRBV30,CACDSLSGNTIYF,TGTGCCTGTGACAGCCTCTCTGGAAACACCATATATTTT
TRBJ1-5,few,TRBD1,TRBV2,CASSGFGQGVQPQHF,TGTGCCAGCTCGGGTTTCGGACAGGGCGTCCAGCCCCAGCATTTT
TRBJ1-2,.,TRBD1,TRBV13,CASSLRDRENYGYTF,TGTGCCAGCAGCCTCCGGGACAGGGAGAACTATGGCTACACCTTC
TRBJ2-5,.,TRBD1,TRBV6-5,CASSLWTGLGETQYF,TGTGCCAGCAGTTTGTGGACAGGCCTCGGGGAGACCCAGTACTTC
TRBJ2-5,once,TRBD2,TRBV30,CAWSVKREDETQYF,TGTGCCTGGAGTGTCAAGCGGGAGGACGAGACCCAGTACTTC
TRBJ2-7,once,TRBD1,TRBV19,CASSIDRAYRSYEQYF,TGTGCCAGTAGTATCGACAGGGCCTACCGCTCCTACGAGCAGTACTTC
TRBJ2-5,.,TRBD1,TRBV4-3,CASSQETDRGWETQYF,TGCGCCAGCAGCCAAGAGACGGACAGGGGCTGGGAGACCCAGTACTTC
TRBJ1-1,.,.,TRBV6-6,CASIETGGYRAFF,TGTGCCAGCATAGAGACGGGGGGCTATAGGGCTTTCTTT
TRBJ2-1,.,TRBD1,TRBV6-1,CASREERTGSNEQFF,TGTGCCAGCAGAGAAGAAAGGACAGGGTCTAATGAGCAGTTCTTC
TRBJ2-6,.,.,TRBV7-9,CASSISQGFSGANVLTF,TGTGCCAGCAGCATATCGCAGGGGTTCTCTGGGGCCAACGTCCTGACTTTC
TRBJ1-2,.,.,TRBV29-1,CSGGGIEEGYTF,TGCAGCGGGGGCGGGATCGAGGAAGGCTACACCTTC
TRBJ1-6,.,.,TRBV30,CAWSVRGSSSYNSPLHF,TGTGCCTGGAGTGTACGGGGGAGTAGCTCCTATAATTCACCCCTCCACTTT
TRBJ2-6,.,TRBD1,TRBV9,CASSVTVAGGYSGANVLTF,TGTGCCAGCAGCGTAACCGTGGCAGGGGGCTACTCTGGGGCCAACGTCCTGACTTTC
TRBJ1-2,.,.,TRBV6-1,CASEGGQDYGYTF,TGTGCCTCGGAGGGGGGGCAAGACTATGGCTACACCTTC
TRBJ1-1,.,.,TRBV27,CASSQNGAEAFF,TGTGCCAGCAGTCAGAACGGGGCTGAAGCTTTCTTT
TRBJ2-3,.,.,TRBV19,CASKGRTDYTDTQYF,TGTGCCAGTAAAGGCAGGACAGATTACACAGATACGCAGTATTTT